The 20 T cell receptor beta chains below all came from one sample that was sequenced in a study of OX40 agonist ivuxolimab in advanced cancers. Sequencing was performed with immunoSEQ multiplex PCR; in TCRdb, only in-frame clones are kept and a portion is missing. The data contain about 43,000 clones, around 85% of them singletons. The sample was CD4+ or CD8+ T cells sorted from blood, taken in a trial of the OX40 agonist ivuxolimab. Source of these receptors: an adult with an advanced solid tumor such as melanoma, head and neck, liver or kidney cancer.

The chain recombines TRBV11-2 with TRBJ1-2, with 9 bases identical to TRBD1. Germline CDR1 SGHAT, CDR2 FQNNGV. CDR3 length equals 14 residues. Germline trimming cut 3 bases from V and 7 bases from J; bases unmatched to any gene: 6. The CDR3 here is CASSFPGTGFGYTF. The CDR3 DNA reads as TGTGCCAGCAGCTTCCCCGGGACAGGGTTTGGCTACACCTTC. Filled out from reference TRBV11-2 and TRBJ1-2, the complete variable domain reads EAGVAQSPRYKIIEKRQSVAFWCNPISGHATLYWYQQILGQGPKLLIQFQNNGVVDDSQLPKDRFSAERLKGVDSTLKIQPAKLEDSAVYLCASSFPGTGFGYTFGSGTRLTVV.

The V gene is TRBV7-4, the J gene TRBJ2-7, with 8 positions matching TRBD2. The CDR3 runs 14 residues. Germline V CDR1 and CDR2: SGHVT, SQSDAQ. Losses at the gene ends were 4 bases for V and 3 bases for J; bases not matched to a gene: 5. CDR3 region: CASSSGLARYEQYF. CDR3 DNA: TGTGCCAGCAGCTCCGGACTAGCCCGCTACGAGCAGTACTTC.

The CDR3: CASSLGTYTDTQYF. For the CDR3, the DNA is TGTGCCAGCAGTTTGGGCACATACACAGATACGCAGTATTTT. This chain uses TRBV6-5 with TRBJ2-3; D uncertain. Per the germline V gene, CDR1 is MNHEY and CDR2 is SVGAGI. This CDR3 is built from 14 residues. V was cut by 4 bases and J by 2 bases, with 10 bases left in between.

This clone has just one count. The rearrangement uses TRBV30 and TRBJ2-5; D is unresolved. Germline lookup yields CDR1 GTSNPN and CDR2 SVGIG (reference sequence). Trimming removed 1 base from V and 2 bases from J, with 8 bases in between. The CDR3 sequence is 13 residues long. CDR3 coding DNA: TGTGCCTGGAGTGAGGAGCCTCAAGAGACCCAGTACTTC. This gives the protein CAWSEEPQETQYF.

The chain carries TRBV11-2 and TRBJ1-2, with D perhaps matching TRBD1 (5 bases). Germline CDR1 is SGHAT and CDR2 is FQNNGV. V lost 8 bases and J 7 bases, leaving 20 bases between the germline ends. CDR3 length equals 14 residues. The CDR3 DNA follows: TGTGCCAGCGGCGGGATGGGGGTAGCCCGTGGCTACACCTTC. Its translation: CASGGMGVARGYTF.

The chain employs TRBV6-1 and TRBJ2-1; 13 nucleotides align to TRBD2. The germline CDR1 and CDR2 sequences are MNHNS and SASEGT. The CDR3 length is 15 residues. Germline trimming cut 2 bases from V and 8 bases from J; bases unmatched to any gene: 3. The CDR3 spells CASSETGTSGDEQFF. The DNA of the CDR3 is TGTGCCAGCAGTGAAACCGGGACTAGCGGGGATGAGCAGTTCTTC.

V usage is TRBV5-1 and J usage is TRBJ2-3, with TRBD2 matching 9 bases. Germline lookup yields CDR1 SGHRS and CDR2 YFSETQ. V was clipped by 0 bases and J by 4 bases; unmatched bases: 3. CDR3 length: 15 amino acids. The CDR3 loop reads CASSLELAGADTQYF. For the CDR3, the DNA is TGCGCCAGCAGCTTGGAGTTAGCGGGAGCAGATACGCAGTATTTT. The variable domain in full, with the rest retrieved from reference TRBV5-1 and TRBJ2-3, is KAGVTQTPRYLIKTRGQQVTLSCSPISGHRSVSWYQQTPGQGLQFLFEYFSETQRNKGNFPGRFSGRQFSNSRSEMNVSTLELGDSALYLCASSLELAGADTQYFGPGTRLTVL.

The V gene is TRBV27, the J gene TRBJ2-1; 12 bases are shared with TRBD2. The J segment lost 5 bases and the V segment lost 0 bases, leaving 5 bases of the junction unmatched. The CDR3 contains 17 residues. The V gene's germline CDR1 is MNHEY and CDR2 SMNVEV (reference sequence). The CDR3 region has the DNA TGTGCCAGCAGTTTATCGTCCGGACTAGCGGGAAACAATGAGCAGTTCTTC. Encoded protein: CASSLSSGLAGNNEQFF.

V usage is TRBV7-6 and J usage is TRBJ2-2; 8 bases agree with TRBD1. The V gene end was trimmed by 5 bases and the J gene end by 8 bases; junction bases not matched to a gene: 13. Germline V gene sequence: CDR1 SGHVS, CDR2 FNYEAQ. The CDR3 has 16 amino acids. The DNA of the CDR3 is TGTGCCAGCAGCCCCACCCAAGACAGGGGTTATGGGGAGCTGTTTTTT. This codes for CASSPTQDRGYGELFF.

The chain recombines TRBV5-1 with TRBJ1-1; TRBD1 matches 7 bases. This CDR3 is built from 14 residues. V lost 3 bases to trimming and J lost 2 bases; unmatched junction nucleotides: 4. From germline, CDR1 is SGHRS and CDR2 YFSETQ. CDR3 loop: CASSSGTDNTEAFF. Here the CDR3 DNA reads TGCGCCAGCAGCTCCGGGACAGATAACACTGAAGCTTTCTTT.

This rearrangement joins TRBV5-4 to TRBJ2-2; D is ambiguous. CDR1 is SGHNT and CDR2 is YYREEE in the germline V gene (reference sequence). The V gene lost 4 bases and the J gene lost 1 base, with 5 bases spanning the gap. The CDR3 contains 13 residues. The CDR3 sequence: CASSHLNTGELFF. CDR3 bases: TGTGCCAGCAGCCATCTGAACACCGGGGAGCTGTTTTTT.

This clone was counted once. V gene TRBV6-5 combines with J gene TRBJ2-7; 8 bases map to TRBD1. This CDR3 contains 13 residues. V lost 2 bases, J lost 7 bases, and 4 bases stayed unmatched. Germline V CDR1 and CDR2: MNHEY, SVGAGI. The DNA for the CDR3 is TGTGCCAGCAGTTACACCCGGGACAGGGAGCAGTACTTC. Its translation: CASSYTRDREQYF.

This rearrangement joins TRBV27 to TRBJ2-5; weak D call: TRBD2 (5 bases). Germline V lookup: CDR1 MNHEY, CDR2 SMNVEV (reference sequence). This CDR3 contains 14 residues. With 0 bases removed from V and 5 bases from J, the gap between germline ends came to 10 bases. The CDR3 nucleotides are TGTGCCAGCAGTTTATCGGCCCGAGGGGAGACCCAGTACTTC. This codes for CASSLSARGETQYF.

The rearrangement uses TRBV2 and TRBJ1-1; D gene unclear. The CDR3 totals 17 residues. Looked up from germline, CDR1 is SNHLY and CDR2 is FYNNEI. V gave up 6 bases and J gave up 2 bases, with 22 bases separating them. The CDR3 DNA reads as TGTGCCAGCAGGGGCGTGCCCCGGGGAGGATATAACACTGAAGCTTTCTTT. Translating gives CASRGVPRGGYNTEAFF.

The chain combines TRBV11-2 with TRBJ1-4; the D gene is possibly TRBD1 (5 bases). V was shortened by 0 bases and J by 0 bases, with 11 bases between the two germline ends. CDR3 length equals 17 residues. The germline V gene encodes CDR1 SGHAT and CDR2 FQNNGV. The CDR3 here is CASSLDGTTATNEKLFF. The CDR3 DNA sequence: TGTGCCAGCAGCTTAGACGGGACTACGGCAACTAATGAAAAACTGTTTTTT.

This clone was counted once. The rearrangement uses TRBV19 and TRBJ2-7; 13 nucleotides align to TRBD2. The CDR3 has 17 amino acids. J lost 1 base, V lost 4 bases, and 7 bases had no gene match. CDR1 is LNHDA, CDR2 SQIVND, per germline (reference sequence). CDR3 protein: CASSTLMGLAGSYEQYF. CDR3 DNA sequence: TGTGCCAGTAGTACCTTAATGGGACTAGCGGGATCCTACGAGCAGTACTTC.

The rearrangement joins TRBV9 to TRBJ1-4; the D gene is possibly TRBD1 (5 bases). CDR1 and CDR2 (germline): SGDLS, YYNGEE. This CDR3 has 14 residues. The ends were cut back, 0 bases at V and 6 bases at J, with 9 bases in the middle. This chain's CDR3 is CASSVVWDYEKLFF. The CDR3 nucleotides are TGTGCCAGCAGCGTAGTCTGGGACTATGAAAAACTGTTTTTT.

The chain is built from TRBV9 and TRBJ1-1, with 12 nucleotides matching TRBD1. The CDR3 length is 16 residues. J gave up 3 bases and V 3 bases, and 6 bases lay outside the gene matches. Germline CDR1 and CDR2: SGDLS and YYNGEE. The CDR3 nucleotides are TGTGCCAGCAGCGCCGGGACAGGGGGCGCGTACACTGAAGCTTTCTTT. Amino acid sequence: CASSAGTGGAYTEAFF.

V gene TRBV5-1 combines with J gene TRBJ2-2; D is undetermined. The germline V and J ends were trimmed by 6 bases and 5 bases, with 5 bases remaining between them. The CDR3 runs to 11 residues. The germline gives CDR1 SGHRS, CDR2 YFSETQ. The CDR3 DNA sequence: TGCGCCAGCACCCGGACCGGGGAGCTGTTTTTT. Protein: CASTRTGELFF. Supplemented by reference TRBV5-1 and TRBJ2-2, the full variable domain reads KAGVTQTPRYLIKTRGQQVTLSCSPISGHRSVSWYQQTPGQGLQFLFEYFSETQRNKGNFPGRFSGRQFSNSRSEMNVSTLELGDSALYLCASTRTGELFFGEGSRLTVL.

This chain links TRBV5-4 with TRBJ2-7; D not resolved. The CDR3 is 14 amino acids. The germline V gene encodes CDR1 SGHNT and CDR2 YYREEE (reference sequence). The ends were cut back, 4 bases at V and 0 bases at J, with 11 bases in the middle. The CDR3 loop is CASSLLGVSYEQYV. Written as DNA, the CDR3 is TGTGCCAGCAGCCTACTTGGGGTCTCCTACGAGCAGTACGTC.